Listed below are T cell receptor beta chains from one sample, sequenced in a study of blood T cell repertoires in COVID-19. Clones were read by immunoSEQ multiplex PCR, and TCRdb kept only the in-frame ones, dropping some. The sample holds 65,000 to 95,000 clones, 90% to 95% seen once. The sequenced sample consisted of peripheral blood. These receptors all stem from a man aged 50 to 60 with COVID-19, enrolled during active disease. The CDR3 runs from the conserved cysteine through the conserved F or W. Each record gives: J gene, clone size, V gene, CDR3 protein. Not all rows give a size; the values are once, few, many and, for expanded clones, a class.

TRBJ2-1 NA TRBV7-3 CASSLSSGGGEQFF
TRBJ1-5 NA TRBV9 CASSETGGHQPQHF
TRBJ2-7 NA TRBV7-2 CASSRGVGGGYEQYF
TRBJ2-7 NA TRBV4-2 CASSQVAGESYEQYF
TRBJ1-2 NA TRBV18 CASSPTDRGGYTF
TRBJ1-2 NA TRBV30 CACQGAGLGYTF
TRBJ1-5 NA TRBV3-1/TRBV3-2 CAGQTGWRSWGNQPQHF
TRBJ1-1 few TRBV2 CASRDSRTEAFF
TRBJ2-2 NA TRBV2 CASSDSRGRAGELFF
TRBJ1-5 NA TRBV19 CASSAALTSGLNQPQHF
TRBJ2-7 NA TRBV7-2 CASSSRRSSYEQYF
TRBJ2-3 NA TRBV11-3 CASSLDRVGAGSDTQYF
TRBJ2-5 few TRBV7-2 CASTPPGLAIETQYF
TRBJ2-1 NA TRBV5-4 CASSFQGADEQFF
TRBJ1-1 NA TRBV7-3 CASSRTGSTEAFF
TRBJ2-2 NA TRBV4-2 CASSQVSRSGGGTGELFF
TRBJ2-7 NA TRBV6-2/TRBV6-3 CASSLGGVAESYEQYF
TRBJ1-1 NA TRBV9 CASSNREDTEAFF
TRBJ1-1 NA TRBV27 CASSLWAGGNTEAFF
TRBJ2-5 NA TRBV4-1 CASSQRLAGGQETQYF
TRBJ2-1 NA TRBV24-1 CATSDRGQGTSGSWNEQFF
TRBJ2-5 NA TRBV6-2/TRBV6-3 CASSWTSGREVSETQYF
TRBJ1-2 NA TRBV19 CASSSGQGNYGYTF
TRBJ2-5 NA TRBV28 CASSLTGPPMSETQYF
TRBJ1-3 NA TRBV21-1 CASSKGGTAGNTIYF
TRBJ1-4 NA TRBV28 CASQTPGATNEKLFF
TRBJ2-1 NA TRBV9 CASSVRSYNEQFF
TRBJ2-1 NA TRBV30 CAWSVLAGEGEQFF
TRBJ1-1 NA TRBV5-1 CASSPRPGQAEAFF
TRBJ1-5 NA TRBV27 CASRRTDNQPQHF
TRBJ2-4 once TRBV2 CASSPLNIQYF